This T cell receptor (beta chain) is drawn from a study of T cells in Graves' hyperthyroidism and ophthalmopathy (dated 2019 in TCRdb). With respect to the entire study: Peripheral blood was collected at initial diagnosis, before any treatment. To identify TCR V-J signatures that set the groups apart, the researchers used a discovery cohort of 100 patients, made up of 40 to 45 with Graves' ophthalmopathy and about 60 with stable Graves' hyperthyroidism. Prospective prediction of ophthalmopathy was tested in an independent validation cohort of 18 to 20 hyperthyroidism patients and around 16 patients who later progressed to ophthalmopathy. The roughly 90 discovery patients were divided at random into training and test sets in a 7:3 ratio. The study also compared thyroid tissue and blood T-cell repertoires from about six Graves' hyperthyroidism patients. After blood sampling, hyperthyroidism patients were treated with methimazole at a starting dose of 30 mg daily, and ophthalmopathy patients were treated with high-dose intravenous methylprednisolone. TCR Vbeta CDR3 sequencing of roughly 140 peripheral blood samples (about 45 ophthalmopathy, about 74 hyperthyroidism and roughly 17 progressor patients) is reported in the paper. Findings and caveats that apply to the study as a whole: In validation, the model predicted progression to ophthalmopathy a median of 6.5 months before onset, with around 70% sensitivity and 72.22% specificity. Most expanded thyroid clonotypes (frequency above 0.001) were also detected in blood, suggesting blood repertoires may reflect thyroid immune responses. Ophthalmopathy was separated from stable hyperthyroidism by a 13 V-J signature model, with approximately 90% sensitivity and 81% to 82% specificity obtained in cross-validation and 80%/75% obtained in testing. Sample size was not statistically predetermined, and investigators were not blinded to group allocation.

This clonotype was detected ten times or more. Its antigen is still unknown. Base quality data are lacking; no much larger clone is found one base away. V loses 6 bases at its end and J loses 6 bases; junction bases beyond the gene matches: 6. The CDR3, from cysteine to phenylalanine, totals 14 residues. Only the CDR3 portion is preserved as DNA: 42 bases, with reading frame beginning at the first base. Stable Graves' hyperthyroidism was defined as the absence of progression to ophthalmopathy over 18 months of follow-up. Hyperthyroidism patients were aged 18 to 65 years and newly diagnosed, with disease duration of less than 2 months. The study excluded patients with uncontrolled infections, other autoimmune diseases, pregnancy or lactation. Diagnoses relied on clinical symptoms, serum thyroxine and TRAb, thyroid ultrasound and orbital computed tomography. PBMCs were separated from under 12 ml of fresh peripheral blood using Ficoll-Paque density gradient centrifugation. Total RNA was extracted with Trizol reagent, and quality was checked on an Agilent 2100 Bioanalyzer.

Amplification of TCR beta CDR3 regions was carried out from RNA transcripts. The TCR CDR3 was subjected to a first round of RT-PCR using the HTBI primer set and the Qiagen OneStep RT-PCR kit. Libraries were constructed in a second round of multiplex PCR, after which size selection and purification were carried out. The libraries were sequenced on an Illumina HiSeq2000 using paired-end 100 bp reads. As for how the authors treated the data: SOAPnuke was used to process the raw data, with reads discarded if the reads contained adapters or uncalled bases, had a mean Phred below 15, or lacked an exact constant-primer or identifier match. High-quality paired reads were merged with COPE v1.2.5, and unique nucleotide sequences were defined as clonotypes. MiTCR v1.1 was used to align the clonotypes against IMGT TRBV, TRBD and TRBJ reference segments. Only V-J combinations with frequency above 0.0001, covering 99% to 99.2% of repertoires, were analysed. A TCS score was defined as the ratio between F50 (clonal expansion) and ExV (chaos), using BLOSUM62-based TCRdist between CDR3 peptides within each V-J. Welch's t-statistics and random forest reduced 514 V-J features to 13, which were used in a naive Bayes classifier (R e1071). Using fastp trimming at Q25 and MiXCR clonotype assembly, TCRdb reanalyzed the public sequencing data and kept in-frame beta chains. Each record represents a unique CDR3 protein, reported with the most common genes and DNA among its rows. For this entry, the V and J calls and clone size follow TCRdb and not the study's own pipeline. This sample comprises 650,000 to 700,000 distinct CDR3 sequences, around a sixth of them detected only once. The ten largest clonotypes hold 15% to 17% of the sample.

The sequenced sample was blood. The chain employs TRBV12-3 or TRBV12-4 and TRBJ1-2, with TRBD1 matching 11 junction bases. This TCR came from a man aged 45-60 years with Graves' hyperthyroidism. The base sequence is TGTGCCAGCAGAGAAGGACAGGGGGCGAATGGCTACACCTTC. The encoded protein is CASREGQGANGYTF.